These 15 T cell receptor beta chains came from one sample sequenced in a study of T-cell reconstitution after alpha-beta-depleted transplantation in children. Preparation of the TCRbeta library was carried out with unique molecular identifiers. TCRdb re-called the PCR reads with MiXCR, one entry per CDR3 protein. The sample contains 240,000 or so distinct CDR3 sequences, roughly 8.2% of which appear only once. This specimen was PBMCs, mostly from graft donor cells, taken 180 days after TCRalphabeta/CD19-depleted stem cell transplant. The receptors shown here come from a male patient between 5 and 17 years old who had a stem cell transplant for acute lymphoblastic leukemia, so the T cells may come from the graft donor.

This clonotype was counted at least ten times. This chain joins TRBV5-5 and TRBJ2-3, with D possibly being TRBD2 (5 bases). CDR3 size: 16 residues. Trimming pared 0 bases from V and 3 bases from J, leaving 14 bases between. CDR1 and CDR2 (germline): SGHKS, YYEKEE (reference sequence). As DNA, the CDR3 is TGTGCCAGCAGCTTGGGCCCTAGCATCGCAACAGATACGCAGTATTTT. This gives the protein CASSLGPSIATDTQYF.

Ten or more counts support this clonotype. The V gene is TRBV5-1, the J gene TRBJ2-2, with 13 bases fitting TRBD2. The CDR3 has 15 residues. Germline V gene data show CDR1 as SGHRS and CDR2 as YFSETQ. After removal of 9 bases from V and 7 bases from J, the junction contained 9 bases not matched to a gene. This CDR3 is CATGLAGELGGELFF. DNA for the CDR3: TGCGCCACCGGACTAGCGGGAGAATTGGGCGGGGAGCTGTTTTTT.

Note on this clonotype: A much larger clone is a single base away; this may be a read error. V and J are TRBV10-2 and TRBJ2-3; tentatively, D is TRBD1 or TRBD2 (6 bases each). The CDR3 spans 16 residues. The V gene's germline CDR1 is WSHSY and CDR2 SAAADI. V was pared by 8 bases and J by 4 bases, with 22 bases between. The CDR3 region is CASGGQVGVGSDTQYF. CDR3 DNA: TGCGCCAGCGGGGGGCAAGTGGGAGTAGGTTCAGATACGCAGTATTTT.

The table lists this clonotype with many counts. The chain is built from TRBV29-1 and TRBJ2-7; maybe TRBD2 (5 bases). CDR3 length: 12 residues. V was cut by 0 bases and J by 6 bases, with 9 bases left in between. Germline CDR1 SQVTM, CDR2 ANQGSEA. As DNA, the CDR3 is TGCAGCGTTGAAGATCAAAGCGGCGAGCAGTACTTC. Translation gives CSVEDQSGEQYF.

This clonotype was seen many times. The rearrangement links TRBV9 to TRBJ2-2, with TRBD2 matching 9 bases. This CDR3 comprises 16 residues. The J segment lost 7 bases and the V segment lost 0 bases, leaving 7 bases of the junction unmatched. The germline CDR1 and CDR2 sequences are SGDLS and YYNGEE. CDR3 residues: CASSVAPVSGSGELFF. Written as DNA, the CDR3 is TGTGCCAGCAGCGTAGCTCCCGTTAGCGGGAGCGGGGAGCTGTTTTTT.

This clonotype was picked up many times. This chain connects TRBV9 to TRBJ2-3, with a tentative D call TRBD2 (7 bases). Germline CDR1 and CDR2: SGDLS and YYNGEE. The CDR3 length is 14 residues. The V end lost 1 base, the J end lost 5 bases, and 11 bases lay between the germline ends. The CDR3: CASSVRGARDTQYF. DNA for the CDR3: TGTGCCAGCAGCGTACGGGGGGCCCGAGATACGCAGTATTTT.

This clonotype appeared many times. The CDR3 loop reads CSDQGNYGYTF. CDR3 DNA: TGCAGCGACCAGGGGAACTATGGCTACACCTTC. This chain uses TRBV29-1 with TRBJ1-2; a weak D match, TRBD1 (6 bases). The V end was cut by 7 bases, the J end by 2 bases, with 8 bases between. The CDR3 contains 11 residues. Per germline, CDR1 SQVTM and CDR2 ANQGSEA.

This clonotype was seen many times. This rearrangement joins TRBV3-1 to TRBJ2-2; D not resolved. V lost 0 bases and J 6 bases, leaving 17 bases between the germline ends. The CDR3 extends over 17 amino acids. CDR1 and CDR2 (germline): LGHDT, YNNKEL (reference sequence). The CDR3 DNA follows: TGTGCCAGCAGCCAAGAGGGCAGGCTCTTGTCCCCCGGGGAGCTGTTTTTT. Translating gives CASSQEGRLLSPGELFF.

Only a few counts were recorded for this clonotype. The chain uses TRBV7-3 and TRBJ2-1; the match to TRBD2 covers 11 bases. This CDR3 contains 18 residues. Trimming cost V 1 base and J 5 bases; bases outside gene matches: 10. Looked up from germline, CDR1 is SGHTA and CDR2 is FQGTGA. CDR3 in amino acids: CASSLNAGTSGPNNEQFF. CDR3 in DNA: TGTGCCAGCAGCTTAAACGCCGGGACTAGCGGTCCCAACAATGAGCAGTTCTTC.

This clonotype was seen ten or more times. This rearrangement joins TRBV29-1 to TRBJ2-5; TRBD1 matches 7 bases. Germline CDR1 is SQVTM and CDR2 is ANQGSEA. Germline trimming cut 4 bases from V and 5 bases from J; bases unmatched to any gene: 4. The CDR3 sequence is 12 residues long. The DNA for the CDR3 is TGCAGCGTTGGGACAGGCCGGGAGACCCAGTACTTC. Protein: CSVGTGRETQYF. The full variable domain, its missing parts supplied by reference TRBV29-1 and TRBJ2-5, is SAVISQKPSRDICQRGTSLTIQCQVDSQVTMMFWYRQQPGQSLTLIATANQGSEATYESGFVIDKFPISRPNLTFSTLTVSNMSPEDSSIYLCSVGTGRETQYFGPGTRLLVL.

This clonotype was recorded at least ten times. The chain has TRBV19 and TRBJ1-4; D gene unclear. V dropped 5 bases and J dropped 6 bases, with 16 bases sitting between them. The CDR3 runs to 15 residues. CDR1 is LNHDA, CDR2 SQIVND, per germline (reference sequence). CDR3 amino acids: CASSELRRNDEKLFF. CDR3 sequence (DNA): TGTGCCAGTAGTGAGCTACGCCGGAACGATGAAAAACTGTTTTTT.

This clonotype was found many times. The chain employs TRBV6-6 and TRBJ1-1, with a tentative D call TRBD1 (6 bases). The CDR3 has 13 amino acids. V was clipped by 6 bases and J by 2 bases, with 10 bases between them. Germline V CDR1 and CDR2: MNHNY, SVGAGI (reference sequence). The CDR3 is CASRPRGNTEAFF. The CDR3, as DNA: TGTGCCAGCAGACCCAGGGGCAACACTGAAGCTTTCTTT.

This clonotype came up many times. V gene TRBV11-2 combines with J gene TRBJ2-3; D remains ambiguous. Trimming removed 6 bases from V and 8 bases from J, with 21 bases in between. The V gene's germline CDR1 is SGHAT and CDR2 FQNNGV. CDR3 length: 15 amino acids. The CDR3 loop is CASSWLGVPPRTQYF. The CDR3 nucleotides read TGTGCCAGCAGTTGGCTCGGAGTCCCCCCCCGTACGCAGTATTTT.

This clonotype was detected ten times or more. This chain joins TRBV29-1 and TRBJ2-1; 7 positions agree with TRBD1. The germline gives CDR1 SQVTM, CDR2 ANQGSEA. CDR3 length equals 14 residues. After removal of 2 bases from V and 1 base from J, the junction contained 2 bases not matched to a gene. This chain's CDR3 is CSVETGVSYNEQFF. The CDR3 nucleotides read TGCAGCGTTGAAACAGGGGTTTCCTACAATGAGCAGTTCTTC.

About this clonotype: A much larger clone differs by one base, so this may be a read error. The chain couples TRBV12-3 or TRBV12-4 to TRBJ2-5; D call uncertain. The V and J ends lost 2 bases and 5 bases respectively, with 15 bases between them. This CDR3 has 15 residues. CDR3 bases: TGTGCCAGCAGTTTACTATGGACGCTGTCGGAGACCCAGTACTTC. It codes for CASSLLWTLSETQYF.